Shown below are 14 T cell receptor beta chains from a single sample sequenced in a study of identical twins. TCRdb redid the calling of the 5' RACE reads with MiXCR, one entry per CDR3 protein. The sample lists 1.5 million to 2 million distinct CDR3 sequences; under 35% were seen once. The sample comprised cord blood. These receptors were collected from a newborn girl in good health.

This clonotype was observed a handful of times. The chain couples TRBV2 to TRBJ1-2; 7 bases align to TRBD1. The CDR3 is 11 residues long. Germline lookup yields CDR1 SNHLY and CDR2 FYNNEI. Unmatched junction bases numbered 7, after V lost 6 bases and J lost 12 bases. In nucleotides, the CDR3 is TGTGCCAGCAGGACCGGACAGGCTAACACCTTC. It encodes CASRTGQANTF. Full variable domain (remainder filled in from reference TRBV2 and TRBJ1-2): EPEVTQTPSHQVTQMGQEVILRCVPISNHLYFYWYRQILGQKVEFLVSFYNNEISEKSEIFDDQFSVERPDGSNFTLKIRSTKLEDSAMYFCASRTGQANTFGSGTRLTVV.

The rearrangement joins TRBV10-3 to TRBJ1-1; D unresolved. Per the germline V gene, CDR1 is ENHRY and CDR2 is SYGVKD. V was cut by 4 bases and J by 7 bases, with 10 bases left in between. The CDR3 spans 12 residues. CDR3 bases: TGTGCCATCAGTGGGGTGTCAAGTGAAGCTTTCTTT. Encoded protein: CAISGVSSEAFF.

The J gene is TRBJ2-3, the V gene TRBV5-8; D possibly corresponds to TRBD1 (5 bases). The CDR3 sequence is 15 residues long. The germline V and J ends were trimmed by 0 bases and 5 bases, with 13 bases remaining between them. Germline assignment: CDR1 SGHTS and CDR2 YDEGEE. The CDR3 here is CASSLEGRVGDTQYF. The CDR3 bases are TGTGCCAGCAGCTTGGAGGGCAGGGTTGGAGATACGCAGTATTTT.

Concerning this clonotype: One end of the junction fails to match germline, which may point to a read error. The gene calls are TRBV7-9 and TRBJ2-2; the D is unclear. The CDR3 sequence is 13 residues long. The germline V gene encodes CDR1 SEHNR and CDR2 FQNEAQ (reference sequence). The CDR3 DNA reads TGTGCCAGCAGCGACTCAAACACCGAGGAGCTGTTTTTT. This gives the protein CASSDSNTEELFF.

This clonotype has just a few counts. The chain carries TRBV7-2 and TRBJ1-1; the D is unclear. Germline V gene lookup returns CDR1 SGHTA and CDR2 FQGNSA. The CDR3 sequence is 12 residues long. V lost 1 base and J 10 bases, leaving 10 bases between the germline ends. The CDR3 is CASSLEYGRAFF. The CDR3 nucleotides are TGTGCCAGCAGCTTAGAATACGGGAGAGCTTTCTTT.

This clonotype was counted only a few times. This chain links TRBV27 with TRBJ2-1; 7 positions match TRBD1. V gave up 6 bases and J gave up 3 bases; unmatched junction bases: 8. The CDR3 totals 15 residues. Germline values: CDR1 MNHEY, CDR2 SMNVEV (reference sequence). For the CDR3, the DNA is TGTGCCAGCAGACAAGGGGGCTTTCTCTACAATGAGCAGTTCTTC. It yields the protein CASRQGGFLYNEQFF.

This clonotype was detected only once. V and J are TRBV12-3 or TRBV12-4 and TRBJ1-3; TRBD1 might be the D (6 bases). There are 14 residues in the CDR3. Trimming removed 6 bases from V and 4 bases from J, with 13 bases in between. CDR3 protein: CASSRAGGGNTIYF. DNA of the CDR3: TGTGCCAGCAGCCGTGCGGGGGGCGGAAACACCATATATTTT.

There are many counts of this clonotype. This rearrangement joins TRBV9 to TRBJ2-3, with unresolved D. The germline V and J ends were trimmed by 7 bases and 5 bases, with 14 bases remaining between them. The germline V gene has CDR1 SGDLS and CDR2 YYNGEE. The CDR3 is 13 residues long. Written as DNA, the CDR3 is TGTGCCAGCGGAACCCAGCTGGGAGATACGCAGTATTTT. As protein: CASGTQLGDTQYF.

This clonotype appeared many times. The chain's CDR3 is CSARGWYSYNEQFF. The CDR3 DNA follows: TGCAGTGCTAGGGGGTGGTACTCCTACAATGAGCAGTTCTTC. The chain couples TRBV20-1 to TRBJ2-1; no firm D call. The CDR3 has 14 residues. The V and J ends lost 3 bases and 0 bases respectively, with 9 bases between them. Germline assignment: CDR1 DFQATT and CDR2 SNEGSKA (reference sequence).

There are a few counts of this clonotype. CDR3: CASSPDVETQYF. CDR3 in DNA: TGTGCCAGCAGTCCTGACGTTGAGACCCAGTACTTC. V gene TRBV4-2 combines with J gene TRBJ2-7; no definite D call. Gene TRBJ2-5 matches the end of the DNA better, so the J call may be wrong. The V gene's germline CDR1 is LGHNA and CDR2 YNFKEQ. The CDR3 runs 12 residues.

J is TRBJ2-1 and V is TRBV20-1; D unclear. In germline, CDR1 is DFQATT, CDR2 SNEGSKA (reference sequence). V was cut by 6 bases and J by 8 bases, with 8 bases left in between. This CDR3 is 10 amino acids long. The CDR3 nucleotides read TGCAGTGCCCGAAGACATGAGCAGTTCTTC. Translation gives CSARRHEQFF.

About this clonotype: Given a much more abundant clone one base away, this may be a read error. This chain links TRBV28 with TRBJ2-3; 15 nucleotides align to TRBD2. CDR3 length: 18 residues. Germline V gene lookup returns CDR1 MDHEN and CDR2 SYDVKM. The CDR3, as DNA: TGTGCCAGCAGTCCAATGGGGACTAGCGGGAGGCTCACAGGTACGCAGTATTTT. Its translation: CASSPMGTSGRLTGTQYF.

Note on this clonotype: One end of the junction varies from germline; a read error may be responsible. This chain uses TRBV4-1 with TRBJ1-4, with a weak D call TRBD1 (5 bases). Germline lookup yields CDR1 MGHRA and CDR2 YSYEKL. The length of the CDR3 is 15 residues. CDR3 coding DNA: TGCGCCAGCAGCCAAGATCAGGGCCCCAATGAAAAACCGTTTTTT. Residues: CASSQDQGPNEKPFF.

Concerning this clonotype itself: A read error is likely, as this CDR3 ends without the conserved phenylalanine or tryptophan. The rearrangement uses TRBV12-3 or TRBV12-4 and TRBJ2-3; 8 positions match TRBD2. V trimming: 7 bases; J trimming: 2 bases; junction bases outside the gene matches: 5. The CDR3 runs 14 residues. The DNA of the CDR3 is TGTGCCAGCATTCCAGCGGGAGACACAGATACGCAGTATTAT. Amino acids: CASIPAGDTDTQYY.